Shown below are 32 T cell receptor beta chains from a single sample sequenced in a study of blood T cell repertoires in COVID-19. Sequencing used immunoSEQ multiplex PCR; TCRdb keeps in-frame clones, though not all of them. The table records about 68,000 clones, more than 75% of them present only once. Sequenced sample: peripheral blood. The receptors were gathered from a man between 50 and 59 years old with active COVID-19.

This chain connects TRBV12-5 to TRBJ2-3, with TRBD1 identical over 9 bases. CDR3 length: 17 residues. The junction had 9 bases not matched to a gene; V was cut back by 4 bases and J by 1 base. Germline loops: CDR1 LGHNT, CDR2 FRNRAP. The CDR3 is CASGSRMTGGGTDTQYF. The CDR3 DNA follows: TGTGCTAGTGGTTCCCGGATGACAGGGGGTGGCACAGATACGCAGTATTTT.

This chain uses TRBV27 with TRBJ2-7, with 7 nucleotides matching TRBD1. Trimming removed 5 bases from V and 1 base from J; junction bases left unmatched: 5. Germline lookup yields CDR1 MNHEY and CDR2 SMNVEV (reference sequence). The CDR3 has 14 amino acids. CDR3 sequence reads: CASSPGGYSYEQYF. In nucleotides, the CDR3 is TGTGCCAGCAGTCCAGGGGGTTATTCCTACGAGCAGTACTTC.

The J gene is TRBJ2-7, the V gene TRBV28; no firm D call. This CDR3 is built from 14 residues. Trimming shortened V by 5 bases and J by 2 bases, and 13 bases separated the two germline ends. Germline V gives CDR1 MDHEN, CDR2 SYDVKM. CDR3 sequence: CASSESGSPYEQYF. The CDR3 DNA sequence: TGTGCCAGCAGTGAATCAGGATCCCCCTACGAGCAGTACTTC.

CDR3 residues: CASSSGYEQYF. The CDR3 DNA reads TGTGCCAGCAGCTCGGGCTACGAGCAGTACTTC. This chain links TRBV27 with TRBJ2-7; D ambiguous. The ends were cut back, 6 bases at V and 3 bases at J, with 6 bases in the middle. CDR3 length equals 11 residues. CDR1 MNHEY and CDR2 SMNVEV come from the germline V gene (reference sequence).

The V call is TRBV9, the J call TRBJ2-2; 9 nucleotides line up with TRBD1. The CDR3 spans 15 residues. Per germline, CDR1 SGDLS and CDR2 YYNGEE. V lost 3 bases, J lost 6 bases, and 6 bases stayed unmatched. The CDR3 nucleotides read TGTGCCAGCAGCGCCCGGGACAGGGTGGCCGGGGAGCTGTTTTTT. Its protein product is CASSARDRVAGELFF.

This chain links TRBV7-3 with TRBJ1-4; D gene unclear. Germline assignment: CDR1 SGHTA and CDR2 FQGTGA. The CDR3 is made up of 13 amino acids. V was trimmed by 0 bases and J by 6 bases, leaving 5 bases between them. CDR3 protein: CASSLTPDEKLFF. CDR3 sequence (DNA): TGTGCCAGCAGCTTAACTCCGGATGAAAAACTGTTTTTT.

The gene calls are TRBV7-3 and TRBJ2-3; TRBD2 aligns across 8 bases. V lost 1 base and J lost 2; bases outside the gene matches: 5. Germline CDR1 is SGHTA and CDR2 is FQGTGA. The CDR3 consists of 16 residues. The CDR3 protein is CASSLIPAGATDTQYF. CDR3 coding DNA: TGTGCCAGCAGCTTAATTCCAGCGGGGGCCACAGATACGCAGTATTTT.

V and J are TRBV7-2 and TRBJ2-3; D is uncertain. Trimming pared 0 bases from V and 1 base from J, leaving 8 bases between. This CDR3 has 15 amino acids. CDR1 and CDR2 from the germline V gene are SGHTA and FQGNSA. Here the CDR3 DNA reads TGTGCCAGCAGCTTAGCGGTGAGTCGCACAGATACGCAGTATTTT. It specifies CASSLAVSRTDTQYF.

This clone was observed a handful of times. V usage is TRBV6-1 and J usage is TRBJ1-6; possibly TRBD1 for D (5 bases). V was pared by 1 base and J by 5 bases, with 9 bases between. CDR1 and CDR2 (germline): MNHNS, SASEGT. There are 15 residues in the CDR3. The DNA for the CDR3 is TGTGCCAGCAGTGAAGTCCAGGGTAATAATTCACCCCTCCACTTT. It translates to CASSEVQGNNSPLHF.

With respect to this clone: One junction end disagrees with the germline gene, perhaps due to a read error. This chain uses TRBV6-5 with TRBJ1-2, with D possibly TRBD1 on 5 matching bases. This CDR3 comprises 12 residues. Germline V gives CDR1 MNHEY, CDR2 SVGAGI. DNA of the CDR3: TGTGCCAGCGGTCAACCGGGACTTGAAAGCGCCTTC. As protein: CASGQPGLESAF.

As DNA, the CDR3 is TGCGCCAGCAGCACAGGACAGGGCAACACTGAAGCTTTCTTT. This encodes CASSTGQGNTEAFF. The chain links TRBV5-1 to TRBJ1-1; 8 bases line up with TRBD1. The CDR3 contains 14 residues. CDR1 and CDR2 from the germline V gene are SGHRS and YFSETQ. J gave up 2 bases and V 4 bases, and 4 bases lay outside the gene matches.

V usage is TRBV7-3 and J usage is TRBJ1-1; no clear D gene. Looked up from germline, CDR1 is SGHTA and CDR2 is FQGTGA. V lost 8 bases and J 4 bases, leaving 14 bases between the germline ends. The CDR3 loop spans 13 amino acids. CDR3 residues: CASGQRAGTEAFF. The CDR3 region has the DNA TGTGCCAGCGGCCAAAGGGCGGGCACTGAAGCTTTCTTT. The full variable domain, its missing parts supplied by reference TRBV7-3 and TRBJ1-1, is GAGVSQTPSNKVTEKGKYVELRCDPISGHTALYWYRQSLGQGPEFLIYFQGTGAADDSGLPNDRFFAVRPEGSVSTLKIQRTERGDSAVYLCASGQRAGTEAFFGQGTRLTVV.

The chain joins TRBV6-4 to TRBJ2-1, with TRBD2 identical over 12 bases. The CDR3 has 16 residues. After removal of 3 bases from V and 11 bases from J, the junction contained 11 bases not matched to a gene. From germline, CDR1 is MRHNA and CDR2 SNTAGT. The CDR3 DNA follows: TGTGCCAGCAGTGATTCGACTAGCGGGAGATCTATTAAGCAGTTCTTC. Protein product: CASSDSTSGRSIKQFF.

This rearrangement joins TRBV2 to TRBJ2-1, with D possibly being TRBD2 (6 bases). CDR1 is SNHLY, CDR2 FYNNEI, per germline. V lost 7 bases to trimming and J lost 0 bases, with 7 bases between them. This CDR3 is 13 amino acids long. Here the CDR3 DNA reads TGTGCCAGCATGGGAGGCTCCTACAATGAGCAGTTCTTC. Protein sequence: CASMGGSYNEQFF. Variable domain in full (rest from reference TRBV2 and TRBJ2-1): EPEVTQTPSHQVTQMGQEVILRCVPISNHLYFYWYRQILGQKVEFLVSFYNNEISEKSEIFDDQFSVERPDGSNFTLKIRSTKLEDSAMYFCASMGGSYNEQFFGPGTRLTVL.

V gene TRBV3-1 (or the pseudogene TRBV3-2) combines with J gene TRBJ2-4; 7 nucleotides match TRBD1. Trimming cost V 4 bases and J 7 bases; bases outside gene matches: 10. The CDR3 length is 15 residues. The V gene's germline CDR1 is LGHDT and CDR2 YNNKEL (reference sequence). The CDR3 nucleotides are TGTGCCAGCAGCCCAGAGGGTTCACAGGGGAACATTCAGTACTTC. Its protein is CASSPEGSQGNIQYF.

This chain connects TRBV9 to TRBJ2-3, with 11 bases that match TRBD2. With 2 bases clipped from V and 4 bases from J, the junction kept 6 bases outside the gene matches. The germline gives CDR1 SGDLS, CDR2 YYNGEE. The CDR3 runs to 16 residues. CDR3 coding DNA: TGTGCCAGCAGCGTTTATAGCGGGGGGGCGTCAGATACGCAGTATTTT. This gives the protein CASSVYSGGASDTQYF. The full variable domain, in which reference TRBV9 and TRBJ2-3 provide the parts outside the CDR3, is DSGVTQTPKHLITATGQRVTLRCSPRSGDLSVYWYQQSLDQGLQFLIQYYNGEERAKGNILERFSAQQFPDLHSELNLSSLELGDSALYFCASSVYSGGASDTQYFGPGTRLTVL.

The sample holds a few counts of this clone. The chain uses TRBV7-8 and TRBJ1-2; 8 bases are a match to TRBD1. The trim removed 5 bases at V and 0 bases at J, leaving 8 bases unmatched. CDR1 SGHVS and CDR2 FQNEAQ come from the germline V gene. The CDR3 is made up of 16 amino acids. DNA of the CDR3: TGTGCCAGCAGCCCCTTCCGGACAGGGACTAACTATGGCTACACCTTC. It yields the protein CASSPFRTGTNYGYTF.

As DNA, the CDR3 is TGTGCCAGCAGTTACACCCGGGACAGGGACCCCTACGAGCAGTACTTC. It encodes CASSYTRDRDPYEQYF. This chain joins TRBV6-2 or TRBV6-3 and TRBJ2-7, with 9 bases matching TRBD1. CDR1 MNHEY and CDR2 SVGEGT come from the germline V gene. J lost 2 bases, V lost 2 bases, and 7 bases had no gene match. The CDR3 spans 16 residues.

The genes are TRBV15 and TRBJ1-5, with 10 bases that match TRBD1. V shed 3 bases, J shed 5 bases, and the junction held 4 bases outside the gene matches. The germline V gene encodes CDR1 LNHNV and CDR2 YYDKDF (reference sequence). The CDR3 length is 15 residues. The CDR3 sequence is CATSRGTGADQPQHF. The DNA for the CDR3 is TGTGCCACCAGCAGGGGGACAGGGGCGGATCAGCCCCAGCATTTT.

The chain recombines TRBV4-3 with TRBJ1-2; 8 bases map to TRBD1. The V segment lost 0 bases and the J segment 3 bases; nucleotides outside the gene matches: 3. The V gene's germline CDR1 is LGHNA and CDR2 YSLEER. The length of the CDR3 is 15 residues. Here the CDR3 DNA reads TGCGCCAGCAGCCAAGACAGGGGGCTGTACTATGGCTACACCTTC. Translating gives CASSQDRGLYYGYTF.

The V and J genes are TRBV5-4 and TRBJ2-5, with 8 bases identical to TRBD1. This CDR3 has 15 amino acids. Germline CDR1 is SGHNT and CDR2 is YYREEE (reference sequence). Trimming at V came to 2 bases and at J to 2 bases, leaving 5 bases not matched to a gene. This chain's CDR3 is CASSFHRDRQETQYF. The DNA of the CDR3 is TGTGCCAGCAGCTTCCACCGGGACAGGCAAGAGACCCAGTACTTC.

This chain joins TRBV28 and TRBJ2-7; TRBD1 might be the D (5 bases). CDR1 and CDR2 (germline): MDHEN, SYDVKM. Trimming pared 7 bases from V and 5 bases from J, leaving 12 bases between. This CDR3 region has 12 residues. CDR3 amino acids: CASMDTRNEQYF. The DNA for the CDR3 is TGTGCCAGCATGGACACACGGAACGAGCAGTACTTC.

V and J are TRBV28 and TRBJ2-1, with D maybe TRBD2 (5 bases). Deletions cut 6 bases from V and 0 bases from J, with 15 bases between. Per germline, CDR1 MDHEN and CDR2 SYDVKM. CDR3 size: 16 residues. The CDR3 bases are TGTGCCAGCAGGTTTCTGACTGGGAGCTCCTACAATGAGCAGTTCTTC. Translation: CASRFLTGSSYNEQFF.

CDR3 amino acids: CASSLQGSMNTEAFF. Here the CDR3 DNA reads TGTGCCAGCAGCTTACAGGGATCCATGAACACTGAAGCTTTCTTT. The chain recombines TRBV7-6 with TRBJ1-1; the D gene is possibly TRBD1 (5 bases). Germline lookup yields CDR1 SGHVS and CDR2 FNYEAQ. Trimming took off 2 bases at V and 0 bases at J, with 10 bases between the two ends. The CDR3 is 15 amino acids. Together with reference TRBV7-6 and TRBJ1-1, the CDR3 gives the full variable domain: GAGVSQSPRYKVTKRGQDVALRCDPISGHVSLYWYRQALGQGPEFLTYFNYEAQQDKSGLPNDRFSAERPEGSISTLTIQRTEQRDSAMYRCASSLQGSMNTEAFFGQGTRLTVV.

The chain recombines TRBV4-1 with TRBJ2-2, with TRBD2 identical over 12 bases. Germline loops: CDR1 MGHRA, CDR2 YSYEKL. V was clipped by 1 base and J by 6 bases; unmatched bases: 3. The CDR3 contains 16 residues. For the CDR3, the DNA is TGCGCCAGCAGCCAAGGACCTAGCGGGGGGGCCGGGGAGCTGTTTTTT. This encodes CASSQGPSGGAGELFF.

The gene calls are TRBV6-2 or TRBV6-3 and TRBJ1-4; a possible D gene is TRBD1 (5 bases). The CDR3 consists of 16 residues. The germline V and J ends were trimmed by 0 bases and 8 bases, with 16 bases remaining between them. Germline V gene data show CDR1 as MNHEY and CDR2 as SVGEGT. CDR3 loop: CASSYSMSGAREKLFF. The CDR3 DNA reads TGTGCCAGCAGTTACTCGATGAGCGGGGCCCGGGAAAAACTGTTTTTT.

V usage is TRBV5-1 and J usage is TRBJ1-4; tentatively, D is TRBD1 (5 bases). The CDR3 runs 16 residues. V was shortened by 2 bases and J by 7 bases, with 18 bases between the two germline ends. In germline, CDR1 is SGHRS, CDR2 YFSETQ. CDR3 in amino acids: CASSFNIGGEGEKLFF. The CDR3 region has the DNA TGCGCCAGCAGCTTCAATATAGGAGGGGAGGGTGAAAAACTGTTTTTT.

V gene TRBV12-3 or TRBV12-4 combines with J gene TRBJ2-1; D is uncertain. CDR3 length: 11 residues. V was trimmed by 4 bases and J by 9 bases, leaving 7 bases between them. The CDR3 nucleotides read TGTGCCAGCAGTTCGGTATCTGAGCAGTTCTTC. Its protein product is CASSSVSEQFF.

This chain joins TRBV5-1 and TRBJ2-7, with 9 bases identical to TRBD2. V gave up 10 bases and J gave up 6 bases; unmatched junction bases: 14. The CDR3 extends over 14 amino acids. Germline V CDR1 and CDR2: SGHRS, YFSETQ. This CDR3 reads CARRLGRGGGEQYF. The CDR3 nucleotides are TGCGCCCGCCGCTTGGGGCGGGGGGGCGGCGAGCAGTACTTC.

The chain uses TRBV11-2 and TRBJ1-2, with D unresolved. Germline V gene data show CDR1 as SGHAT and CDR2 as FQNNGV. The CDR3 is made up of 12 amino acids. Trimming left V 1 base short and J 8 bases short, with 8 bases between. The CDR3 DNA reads TGTGCCAGCAGCTTAGGGCTACAGGGCTACACCTTC. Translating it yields CASSLGLQGYTF. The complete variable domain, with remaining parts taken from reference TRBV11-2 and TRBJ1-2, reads EAGVAQSPRYKIIEKRQSVAFWCNPISGHATLYWYQQILGQGPKLLIQFQNNGVVDDSQLPKDRFSAERLKGVDSTLKIQPAKLEDSAVYLCASSLGLQGYTFGSGTRLTVV.

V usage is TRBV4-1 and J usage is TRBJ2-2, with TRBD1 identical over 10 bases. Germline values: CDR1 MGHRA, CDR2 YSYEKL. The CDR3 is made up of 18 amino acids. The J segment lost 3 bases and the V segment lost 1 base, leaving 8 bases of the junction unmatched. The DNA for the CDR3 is TGCGCCAGCAGCCAAGCGTGGCCCGGGACAGGGGACACCGGGGAGCTGTTTTTT. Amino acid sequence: CASSQAWPGTGDTGELFF.

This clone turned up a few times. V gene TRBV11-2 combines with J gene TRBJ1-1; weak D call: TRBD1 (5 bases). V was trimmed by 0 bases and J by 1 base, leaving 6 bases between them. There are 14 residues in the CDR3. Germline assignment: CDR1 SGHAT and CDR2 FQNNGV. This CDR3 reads CASSLDQGNTEAFF. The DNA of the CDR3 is TGTGCCAGCAGCTTAGACCAGGGGAACACTGAAGCTTTCTTT.